The 14 T cell receptor beta chains reported below all come from one sample, sequenced in a study of control samples from healthy donors and cancer patients. Method: immunoSEQ multiplex PCR; TCRdb's copy keeps in-frame clones and lacks some. The sample includes 95,000 to 150,000 clones, about nine tenths of them seen just once. The sample taken for sequencing was blood. The receptors shown here come from a man aged 35-49 years in good health.

This rearrangement joins TRBV11-3 to TRBJ2-3, with 9 bases fitting TRBD2. The CDR3 is 16 residues long. Germline CDR1 SGHNT, CDR2 YENEEA. Losses at the gene ends were 3 bases for V and 2 bases for J; bases not matched to a gene: 6. CDR3 nucleotide sequence: TGTGCCAGCAGCTTGGCCGGGACTAGCACCACAGATACGCAGTATTTT. Its protein is CASSLAGTSTTDTQYF.

The chain uses TRBV29-1 and TRBJ1-2; D is unclear. V shed 3 bases and J shed 9 bases, with 11 bases lying between them. Germline-derived CDR1 and CDR2 are SQVTM and ANQGSEA. The CDR3 contains 11 residues. CDR3 sequence reads: CSVDDLGRYTF. DNA for the CDR3: TGCAGCGTTGACGATCTCGGTCGCTACACCTTC.

This sequence joins TRBV6-6 and TRBJ2-7; tentative D call: TRBD1 (5 bases). The CDR3 is 12 amino acids. V was pared by 6 bases and J by 7 bases, with 13 bases between. Per germline, CDR1 MNHNY and CDR2 SVGAGI (reference sequence). CDR3 sequence (DNA): TGTGCCAGCAGGCTACAAGGGGAAGAGCAGTACTTC. Protein sequence: CASRLQGEEQYF.

The V and J genes are TRBV10-2 and TRBJ2-7; 9 nucleotides agree with TRBD2. After removal of 6 bases from V and 9 bases from J, the junction contained 15 bases not matched to a gene. Germline CDR1 WSHSY, CDR2 SAAADI. The CDR3 is made up of 15 amino acids. The CDR3 region is CASRSGTSYFTGQYF. CDR3 bases: TGCGCCAGCAGATCCGGGACTAGCTATTTTACCGGGCAGTACTTC.

The chain recombines TRBV30 with TRBJ2-2; D might be TRBD2 (7 bases). This CDR3 has 17 residues. V lost 3 bases and J lost 6, with 23 bases in between. CDR1 and CDR2 from the germline V gene are GTSNPN and SVGIG (reference sequence). As DNA, the CDR3 is TGTGCCTGGAGCTGGGCGGGGGCGTATGGAAGGCCCGGGGAGCTGTTTTTT. Translation: CAWSWAGAYGRPGELFF.

The chain combines TRBV5-8 with TRBJ1-3, with a weak D call TRBD1 (5 bases). Germline CDR1 reads SGHTS; CDR2 reads YDEGEE. CDR3 size: 15 residues. V dropped 5 bases and J dropped 2 bases, with 14 bases sitting between them. This CDR3 reads CASRSDRTPGNTIYF. The CDR3 region has the DNA TGTGCCAGCAGATCCGACAGAACCCCTGGAAACACCATATATTTT.

The V and J genes are TRBV7-8 and TRBJ2-7, with D perhaps matching TRBD1 (7 bases). V was clipped by 8 bases and J by 4 bases, with 27 bases between them. The CDR3 is 17 residues long. In germline, CDR1 is SGHVS, CDR2 FQNEAQ. CDR3 coding DNA: TGTGCCAGCTTTACTAGGGCCTCTGGCAGGGGGGCGTACGAGCAGTACTTC. Translated, it gives CASFTRASGRGAYEQYF. The full variable domain, in which reference TRBV7-8 and TRBJ2-7 provide the parts outside the CDR3, is GAGVSQSPRYKVAKRGQDVALRCDPISGHVSLFWYQQALGQGPEFLTYFQNEAQLDKSGLPSDRFFAERPEGSVSTLKIQRTQQEDSAVYLCASFTRASGRGAYEQYFGPGTRLTVT.

As for this clone: Within the sample, other DNA sequences also encode this same CDR3. This sequence joins TRBV6-5 and TRBJ2-1; a possible D gene is TRBD2 (6 bases). Trimming cost V 6 bases and J 6 bases, with 15 bases left between them. This CDR3 comprises 14 residues. The germline CDR1 and CDR2 sequences are MNHEY and SVGAGI. The CDR3 is CASRRDSLLNEQFF. For the CDR3, the DNA is TGTGCCAGCAGGCGGGACTCTCTTCTCAATGAGCAGTTCTTC.

This CDR3 reads CAISPGLAGGRDTQYF. The CDR3 DNA follows: TGTGCCATCAGTCCGGGACTAGCGGGGGGCAGGGATACGCAGTATTTT. The chain links TRBV10-3 to TRBJ2-3; 15 bases fit TRBD2. The CDR3 runs to 16 residues. The junction had 6 bases not matched to a gene; V was cut back by 5 bases and J by 6 bases. Germline CDR1 and CDR2: ENHRY and SYGVKD.

This rearrangement joins TRBV5-1 to TRBJ1-1; TRBD1 is a possible D gene (5 bases). V lost 0 bases and J 8 bases, leaving 14 bases between the germline ends. CDR3 length: 14 residues. In germline, CDR1 is SGHRS, CDR2 YFSETQ. CDR3 amino acids: CASSLGAGLPEAFF. For the CDR3, the DNA is TGCGCCAGCAGCTTGGGGGCAGGGCTCCCCGAAGCTTTCTTT.

The chain combines TRBV12-3 or TRBV12-4 with TRBJ1-5; D ambiguous. The V gene lost 5 bases and the J gene lost 1 base, with 6 bases spanning the gap. The CDR3 is made up of 13 amino acids. The CDR3 region is CASSPRSNQPQHF. The CDR3 nucleotides are TGTGCCAGCAGTCCCCGCAGCAATCAGCCCCAGCATTTT.

The genes are TRBV6-5 and TRBJ1-2; D gene unclear. The V gene's germline CDR1 is MNHEY and CDR2 SVGAGI. V was shortened by 0 bases and J by 8 bases, with 13 bases between the two germline ends. The CDR3 contains 14 residues. The CDR3 protein is CASSYSNGPRGYTF. CDR3 DNA: TGTGCCAGCAGTTACTCGAACGGGCCTCGCGGCTACACCTTC.

The V call is TRBV6-5, the J call TRBJ2-7; 7 bases fit TRBD1. V shed 9 bases and J 6 bases; nucleotides not matched to a gene: 5. The V gene's germline CDR1 is MNHEY and CDR2 SVGAGI. The CDR3 extends over 11 amino acids. For the CDR3, the DNA is TGTGCCAGTAACAGGGGAACCGAGCAGTACTTC. Translation gives CASNRGTEQYF.

This rearrangement joins TRBV6-2 or TRBV6-3 to TRBJ2-4, with 7 nucleotides matching TRBD2. Germline V gene sequence: CDR1 MNHEY, CDR2 SVGEGT. This CDR3 region has 18 residues. J lost 5 bases, V lost 2 bases, and 15 bases had no gene match. The CDR3 protein is CASSYTLMTPSGENIQYF. The CDR3 DNA is TGTGCCAGCAGTTACACACTAATGACACCTAGCGGAGAAAACATTCAGTACTTC.